Listed here are 14 T cell receptor beta chains from one sample, sequenced in a study of blood T cell repertoires in COVID-19. Sequenced by immunoSEQ multiplex PCR; TCRdb stores in-frame clones only, minus some. The sample carries some 300,000 clones, about 90% recorded once. The sequenced sample consisted of peripheral blood. The source of these receptors is a woman aged 50 to 65 with COVID-19, enrolled during active disease.

This chain uses TRBV12-5 with TRBJ2-7; TRBD2 is a possible D gene (5 bases). The germline V gene has CDR1 LGHNT and CDR2 FRNRAP. CDR3 size: 13 residues. V was trimmed by 7 bases and J by 4 bases, leaving 14 bases between them. The CDR3 sequence is CASAQRMSYEQYF. CDR3 DNA: TGTGCTAGTGCACAGCGGATGTCTTACGAGCAGTACTTC.

This clone appeared once. The genes are TRBV2 and TRBJ2-1; TRBD2 agrees at 8 bases. CDR1 SNHLY and CDR2 FYNNEI come from the germline V gene. J gave up 9 bases and V 4 bases, and 5 bases lay outside the gene matches. This CDR3 spans 13 amino acids. The CDR3 is CASSAGGVVEQFF. CDR3 coding DNA: TGTGCCAGCAGTGCGGGAGGGGTTGTTGAGCAGTTCTTC. Supplemented by reference TRBV2 and TRBJ2-1, the full variable domain reads EPEVTQTPSHQVTQMGQEVILRCVPISNHLYFYWYRQILGQKVEFLVSFYNNEISEKSEIFDDQFSVERPDGSNFTLKIRSTKLEDSAMYFCASSAGGVVEQFFGPGTRLTVL.

The chain is built from TRBV11-2 and TRBJ2-1, with 10 bases lining up with TRBD2. Germline values: CDR1 SGHAT, CDR2 FQNNGV. The length of the CDR3 is 15 residues. The J segment lost 10 bases and the V segment lost 5 bases, leaving 11 bases of the junction unmatched. CDR3 in DNA: TGTGCCAGCAGCGCGAGGACTAGCGGTTCTTTGGAGCAGTTCTTC. Protein: CASSARTSGSLEQFF.

V is TRBV14 and J is TRBJ2-1; possibly TRBD1 for D (6 bases). Germline CDR1 and CDR2: SGHDN and FVKESK. Trimming left V 1 base short and J 4 bases short, with 14 bases between. CDR3 length equals 16 residues. The chain's CDR3 is CASSQGGTSLYNEQFF. As DNA, the CDR3 is TGTGCCAGCAGCCAAGGGGGGACATCCCTTTACAATGAGCAGTTCTTC.

This sequence joins TRBV2 and TRBJ1-6, with 9 nucleotides matching TRBD1. Germline-derived CDR1 and CDR2 are SNHLY and FYNNEI. The V and J ends lost 1 base and 7 bases, in that order; junction bases with no gene match: 2. There are 15 residues in the CDR3. The CDR3 region is CASSEGQGENSPLHF. CDR3 nucleotide sequence: TGTGCCAGCAGTGAAGGACAGGGGGAGAATTCACCCCTCCACTTT.

This clone was recorded once. The chain joins TRBV27 to TRBJ2-7, with 8 bases that match TRBD1. The J segment lost 4 bases and the V segment lost 6 bases, leaving 11 bases of the junction unmatched. Germline CDR1 reads MNHEY; CDR2 reads SMNVEV (reference sequence). The CDR3 covers 15 residues. CDR3 bases: TGTGCCAGCAGATCAACCAGGACAGGGATTTACGAGCAGTACTTC. Encoded protein: CASRSTRTGIYEQYF.

This chain connects TRBV27 to TRBJ2-7; TRBD1 aligns across 10 bases. Germline V lookup: CDR1 MNHEY, CDR2 SMNVEV (reference sequence). J gave up 3 bases and V 4 bases, and 0 bases lay outside the gene matches. There are 13 residues in the CDR3. The CDR3 sequence is CASSWDRGYEQYF. The CDR3 nucleotides are TGTGCCAGCAGTTGGGACAGGGGCTACGAGCAGTACTTC.

The V call is TRBV6-2 or TRBV6-3, the J call TRBJ2-1; D gene uncertain. Trimming removed 2 bases at V and 3 bases at J, with 8 bases between. This CDR3 has 14 residues. Germline CDR1 and CDR2: MNHEY and SVGEGT. The CDR3 is CASSYKSDYNEQFF. The CDR3 DNA follows: TGTGCCAGCAGTTACAAAAGCGACTACAATGAGCAGTTCTTC.

The chain links TRBV20-1 to TRBJ2-3; 8 bases align to TRBD2. There are 15 residues in the CDR3. Trimming at V came to 3 bases and at J to 3 bases, leaving 8 bases not matched to a gene. Germline V gene sequence: CDR1 DFQATT, CDR2 SNEGSKA (reference sequence). CDR3: CSASAAGGGTDTQYF. CDR3 sequence (DNA): TGCAGTGCTAGTGCGGCGGGAGGAGGTACAGATACGCAGTATTTT.

V usage is TRBV29-1 and J usage is TRBJ1-6; tentatively, D is TRBD1 (6 bases). V lost 4 bases, J lost 3 bases, and 7 bases lay in between. Looked up from germline, CDR1 is SQVTM and CDR2 is ANQGSEA. The CDR3 is 13 amino acids. The CDR3 is CSVGTDYNSPLHF. The DNA of the CDR3 is TGCAGCGTTGGGACAGACTATAATTCACCCCTCCACTTT.

This chain uses TRBV6-5 with TRBJ1-4; TRBD1 matches 8 bases. The germline gives CDR1 MNHEY, CDR2 SVGAGI. The junction had 11 bases not matched to a gene; V was cut back by 6 bases and J by 8 bases. The CDR3 covers 15 residues. The CDR3 sequence is CASSQTQGAWEKLFF. The CDR3 nucleotides are TGTGCCAGCAGCCAAACCCAGGGGGCTTGGGAAAAACTGTTTTTT.

The chain uses TRBV4-1 and TRBJ2-5; 12 nucleotides line up with TRBD2. V gave up 5 bases and J gave up 0 bases; unmatched junction bases: 7. There are 17 residues in the CDR3. Germline assignment: CDR1 MGHRA and CDR2 YSYEKL. The CDR3 sequence is CASSSFTSGRNQETQYF. Written as DNA, the CDR3 is TGCGCCAGCAGCTCGTTCACTAGCGGGAGGAACCAAGAGACCCAGTACTTC.

The rearrangement links TRBV7-8 to TRBJ2-3, with D possibly being TRBD2 (5 bases). CDR3 size: 16 residues. The germline V and J ends were trimmed by 1 base and 5 bases, with 16 bases remaining between them. Germline V gene data show CDR1 as SGHVS and CDR2 as FQNEAQ. As DNA, the CDR3 is TGTGCCAGCAGCTTAGTAGGCAGCGGCTGGGGAGATACGCAGTATTTT. Its translation: CASSLVGSGWGDTQYF.

The chain carries TRBV2 and TRBJ2-3; no reliable D call. V lost 6 bases and J 0 bases, leaving 10 bases between the germline ends. Germline CDR1 SNHLY, CDR2 FYNNEI. The CDR3 runs 14 residues. CDR3 sequence reads: CASSPRSSTDTQYF. The CDR3, as DNA: TGTGCCAGCAGCCCCAGATCTAGCACAGATACGCAGTATTTT.